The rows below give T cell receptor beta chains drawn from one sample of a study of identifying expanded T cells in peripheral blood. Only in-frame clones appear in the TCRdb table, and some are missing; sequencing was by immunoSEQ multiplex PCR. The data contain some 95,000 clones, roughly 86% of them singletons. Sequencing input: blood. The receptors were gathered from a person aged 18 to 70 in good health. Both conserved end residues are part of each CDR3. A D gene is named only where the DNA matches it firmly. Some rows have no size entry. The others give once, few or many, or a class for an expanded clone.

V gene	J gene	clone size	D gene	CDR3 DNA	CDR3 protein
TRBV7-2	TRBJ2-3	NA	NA	TGTGCCAGCAGCTCCGAATGGACAAGCGGAGGAGGAGATACGCAGTATTTT	CASSSEWTSGGGDTQYF
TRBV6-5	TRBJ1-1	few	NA	TGTGCCAGCAGTTACTCGACGGGCGTCACTGAAGCTTTCTTT	CASSYSTGVTEAFF
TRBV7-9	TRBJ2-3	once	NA	TGTGCCAGCAGCCCGGGACTGCGGCCTACGCAGTATTTT	CASSPGLRPTQYF
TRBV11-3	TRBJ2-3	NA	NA	TGTGCCAGCAGCTCCACTTTTGAGGGACGGAAGGATACGCAGTATTTT	CASSSTFEGRKDTQYF
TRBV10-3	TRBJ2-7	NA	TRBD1	TGTGCCATCAGCTCCGGGACAGCCCTGACCTACGAGCAGTACTTC	CAISSGTALTYEQYF
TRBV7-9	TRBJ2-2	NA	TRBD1	TGTGCCAGCAGCCCCCGACAGGGAAATCTCGGGGAGCTGTTTTTT	CASSPRQGNLGELFF
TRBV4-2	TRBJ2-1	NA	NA	TGTGCCAGCAGCCAAGAGGGTCCGTTTACCTCCTACAATGAGCAGTTCTTC	CASSQEGPFTSYNEQFF
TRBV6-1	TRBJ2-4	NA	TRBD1	TGTGCCAGCAACACAGGGGGGCAAAACATTCAGTACTTC	CASNTGGQNIQYF
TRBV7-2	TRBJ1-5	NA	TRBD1	TGTGCCAGCAGCTTAACAGGGGATCAGCCCCAGCATTTT	CASSLTGDQPQHF
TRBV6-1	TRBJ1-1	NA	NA	TGTGCCAGCAGTGGAGATCCGATGAACACTGAAGCTTTCTTT	CASSGDPMNTEAFF
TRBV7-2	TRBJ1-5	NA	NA	TGTGCCAGCAGCTTATCCGGCACTTATAGCAATCAGCCCCAGCATTTT	CASSLSGTYSNQPQHF
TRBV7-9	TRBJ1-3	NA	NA	TGTGCCAGCAGCCAGGGACGTGCGGGAAACACCATATATTTT	CASSQGRAGNTIYF
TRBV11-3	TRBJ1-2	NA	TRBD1	TGTGCCAGCAGCTTGACAGGGGGCGCGGACTATGGCTACACCTTC	CASSLTGGADYGYTF
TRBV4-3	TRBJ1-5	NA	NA	TGCGCCAGCAGCCAAGATAGGATTAGCAATCAGCCCCAGCATTTT	CASSQDRISNQPQHF
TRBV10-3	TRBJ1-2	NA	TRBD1	TGTGCCATCAGTGGAGGGACAGCTACCTATGGCTACACCTTC	CAISGGTATYGYTF
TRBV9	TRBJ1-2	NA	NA	TGTGCCAGCAGCCCGTACCTCGCGGGACAACCCAATGGCTACACCTTC	CASSPYLAGQPNGYTF
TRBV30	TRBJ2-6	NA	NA	TGTGCCTGGACAAGAACCTCTGGGGCCAACGTCCTGACTTTC	CAWTRTSGANVLTF
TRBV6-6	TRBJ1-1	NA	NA	TGTGCCAGCAGTTACAGCGAGGGCACTGAAGCTTTCTTT	CASSYSEGTEAFF
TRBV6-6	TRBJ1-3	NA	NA	TGTGCCAGCAGTTACGGGTGGGGGAGCTCTGGAAACACCATATATTTT	CASSYGWGSSGNTIYF
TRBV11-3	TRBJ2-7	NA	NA	TGTGCCAGCACCACGAGGGGGGATGGCGAGCAGTACTTC	CASTTRGDGEQYF
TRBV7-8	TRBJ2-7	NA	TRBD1	TGTGCCAGCAGCTCCCGACAGGGGGCTGGCGAGCAGTACTTC	CASSSRQGAGEQYF
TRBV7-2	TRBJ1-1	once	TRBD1	TGTGCCAGCACCGGACAGGTCACTTTTTCGAACACTGAAGCTTTCTTT	CASTGQVTFSNTEAFF
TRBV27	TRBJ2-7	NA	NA	TGTGCCAGCAGTTTTGGTCAGGGTAACTACGAGCAGTACTTC	CASSFGQGNYEQYF
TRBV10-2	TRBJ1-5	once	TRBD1	TGCGCCAGCGAGGACGGATTCCAGGGGGCCGAAGGGGGAAATCAGCCCCAGCATTTT	CASEDGFQGAEGGNQPQHF
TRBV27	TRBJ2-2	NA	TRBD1	TGTGCGGCGGGACAGGGAGGCACCGGGGAGCTGTTTTTT	CAAGQGGTGELFF
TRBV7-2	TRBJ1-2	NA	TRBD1	TGTGCCAGCAGCTTAGGGACAGGGAACGGCTACACCTTC	CASSLGTGNGYTF
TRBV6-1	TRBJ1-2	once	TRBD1	TGTGCCAGCAGGAGGACAGGGGTCGGCGGCTACACCTTC	CASRRTGVGGYTF
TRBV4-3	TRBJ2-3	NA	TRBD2	TGCGCCAGCAGCCAAGGAGTAGCGGGGACTAGCACAGATACGCAGTATTTT	CASSQGVAGTSTDTQYF
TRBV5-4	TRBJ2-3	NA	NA	TGTGCCAGCAGCTTGAAGGTGGCTGGGACAGATACGCAGTATTTT	CASSLKVAGTDTQYF
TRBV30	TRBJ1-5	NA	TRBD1	TGTGCCTGGAGTGTAAACTACCCAGGGGGCGGCCAGCCCCAGCATTTT	CAWSVNYPGGGQPQHF
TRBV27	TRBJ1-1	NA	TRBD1	TGTGCCAGCAGTTTATCGTGGGACAGGGGGACTGAAGCTTTCTTT	CASSLSWDRGTEAFF
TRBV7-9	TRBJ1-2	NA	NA	TGTGCCAGCACTGAAGCTCCGGGCCCCTATGGCTACACCTTC	CASTEAPGPYGYTF
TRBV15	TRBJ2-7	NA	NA	TGTGCCACCAGCAGAGATGTTGGCGGCTCCTACGAGCAGTACTTC	CATSRDVGGSYEQYF
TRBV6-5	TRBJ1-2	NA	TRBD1	TGTGCCAGCAGTTATCAGGGACAGGGGGCCCGCTACACCTTC	CASSYQGQGARYTF
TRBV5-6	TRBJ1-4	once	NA	TGTGCCAGCAGCTTGAATGGGGGCGGTAATGAAAAACTGTTTTTT	CASSLNGGGNEKLFF
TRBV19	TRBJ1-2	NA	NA	TGTGCCAGTAGTATAACAGGGCGAGGGAACTATGGCTACACCTTC	CASSITGRGNYGYTF
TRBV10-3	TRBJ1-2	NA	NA	TGTGCCATCAGTGAGCGGCAGGGTGATGGCTACACCTTC	CAISERQGDGYTF
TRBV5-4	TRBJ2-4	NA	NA	TGTGCCAGCAGCCACAGGTCTGAGAGCATTCAGTACTTC	CASSHRSESIQYF
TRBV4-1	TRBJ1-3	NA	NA	TGCGCCAGCAGCCCCGATTTGGGGGGTCGATACACCATATATTTT	CASSPDLGGRYTIYF